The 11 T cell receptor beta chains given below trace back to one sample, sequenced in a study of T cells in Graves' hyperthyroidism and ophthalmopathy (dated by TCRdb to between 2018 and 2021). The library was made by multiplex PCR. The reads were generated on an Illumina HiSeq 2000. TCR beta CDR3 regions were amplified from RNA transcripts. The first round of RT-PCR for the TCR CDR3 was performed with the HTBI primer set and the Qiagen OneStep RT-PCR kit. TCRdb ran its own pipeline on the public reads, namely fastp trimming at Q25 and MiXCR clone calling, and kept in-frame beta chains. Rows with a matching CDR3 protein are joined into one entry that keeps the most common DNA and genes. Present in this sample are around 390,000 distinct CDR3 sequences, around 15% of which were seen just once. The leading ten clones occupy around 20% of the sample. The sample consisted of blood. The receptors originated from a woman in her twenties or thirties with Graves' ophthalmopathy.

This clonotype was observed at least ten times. DNA for the CDR3: TGTGCCGGCGACAGGGGCCCGGATACGCAGTATTTT. Encoded protein: CAGDRGPDTQYF. J is TRBJ2-3 and V is TRBV7-2; 8 nucleotides agree with TRBD1. J lost 6 bases, V lost 11 bases, and 7 bases had no gene match. The CDR3 is made up of 12 amino acids. Per germline, CDR1 SGHTA and CDR2 FQGNSA.

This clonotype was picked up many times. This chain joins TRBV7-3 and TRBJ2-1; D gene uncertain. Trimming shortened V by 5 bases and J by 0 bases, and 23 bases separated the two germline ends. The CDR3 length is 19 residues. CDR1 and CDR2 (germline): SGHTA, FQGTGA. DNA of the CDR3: TGTGCCAGCAGCCAATTAGGGTTCCCTCCCCGTAACTCCTACAATGAGCAGTTCTTC. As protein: CASSQLGFPPRNSYNEQFF.

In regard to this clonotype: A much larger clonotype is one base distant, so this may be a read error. CDR3 nucleotides: TGTACCAGCAGTTCTAGGGGGCGGTGGTCACAAGAGACCCAGTACTTC. As protein: CTSSSRGRWSQETQYF. V is TRBV27 and J is TRBJ2-5, with 7 bases aligning to TRBD1. This CDR3 region has 16 residues. Germline V gene lookup returns CDR1 MNHEY and CDR2 SMNVEV (reference sequence).

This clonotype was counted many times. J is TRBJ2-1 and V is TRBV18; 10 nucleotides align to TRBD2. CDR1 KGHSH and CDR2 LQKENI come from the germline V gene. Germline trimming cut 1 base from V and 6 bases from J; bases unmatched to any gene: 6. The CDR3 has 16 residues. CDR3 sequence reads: CASSPRSGGASNEQFF. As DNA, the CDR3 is TGTGCCAGCTCACCACGGAGCGGGGGGGCCTCCAATGAGCAGTTCTTC.

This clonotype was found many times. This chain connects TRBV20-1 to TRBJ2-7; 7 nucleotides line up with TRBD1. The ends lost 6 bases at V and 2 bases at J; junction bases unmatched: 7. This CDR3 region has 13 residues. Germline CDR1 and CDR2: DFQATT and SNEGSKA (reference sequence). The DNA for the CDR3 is TGCAGTGCCCCGAGCCAGGGGGCCTACGAGCAGTACTTC. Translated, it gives CSAPSQGAYEQYF.

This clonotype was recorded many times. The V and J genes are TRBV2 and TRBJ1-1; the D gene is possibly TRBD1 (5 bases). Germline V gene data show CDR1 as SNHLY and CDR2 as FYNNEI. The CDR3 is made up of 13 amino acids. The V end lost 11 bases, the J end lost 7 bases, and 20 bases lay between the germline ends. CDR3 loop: CASWGRQRLEAFF. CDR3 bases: TGTGCCTCCTGGGGCAGGCAGCGTCTTGAAGCTTTCTTT.

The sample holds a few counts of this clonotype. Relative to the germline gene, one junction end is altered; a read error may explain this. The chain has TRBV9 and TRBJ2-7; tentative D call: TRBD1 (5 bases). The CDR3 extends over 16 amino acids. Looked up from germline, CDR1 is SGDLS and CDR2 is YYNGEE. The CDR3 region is CASSVGRGYLSYEQHF. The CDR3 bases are TGTGCCAGCAGCGTAGGAAGGGGTTATCTCTCCTACGAGCAGCACTTC.

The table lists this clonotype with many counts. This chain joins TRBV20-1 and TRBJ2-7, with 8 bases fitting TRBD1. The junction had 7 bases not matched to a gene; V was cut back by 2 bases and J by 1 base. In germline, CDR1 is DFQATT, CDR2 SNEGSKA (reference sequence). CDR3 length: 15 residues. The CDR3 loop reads CSARPLDRVSYEQYF. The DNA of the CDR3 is TGCAGTGCTAGACCTTTGGACAGGGTATCCTACGAGCAGTACTTC.

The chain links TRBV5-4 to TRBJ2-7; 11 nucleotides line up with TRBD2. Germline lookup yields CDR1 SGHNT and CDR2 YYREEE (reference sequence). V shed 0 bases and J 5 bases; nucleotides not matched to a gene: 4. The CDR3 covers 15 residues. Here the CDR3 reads CASSLVGTSGDEQYF. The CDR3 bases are TGTGCCAGCAGCTTGGTCGGGACTAGCGGAGACGAGCAGTACTTC.

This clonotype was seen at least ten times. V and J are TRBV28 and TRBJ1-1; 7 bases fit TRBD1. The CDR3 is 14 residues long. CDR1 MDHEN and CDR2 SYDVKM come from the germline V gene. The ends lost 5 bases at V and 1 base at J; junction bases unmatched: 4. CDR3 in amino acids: CASSHGTENTEAFF. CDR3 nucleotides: TGTGCCAGCAGTCACGGGACAGAGAACACTGAAGCTTTCTTT.

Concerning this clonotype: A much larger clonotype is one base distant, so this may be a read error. The CDR3 here is CSARDLWNEQFF. CDR3 bases: TGCAGTGCTAGAGATCTATGGAATGAGCAGTTCTTC. The chain has TRBV20-1 and TRBJ2-1; D gene unclear. This CDR3 has 12 amino acids. Germline CDR1 reads DFQATT; CDR2 reads SNEGSKA (reference sequence). V lost 0 bases and J lost 7, with 7 bases in between.